The source of this T cell receptor (beta chain) is a study of blood T cells in healthy people across ages. Trimming removed 4 bases from V and 3 bases from J, with 10 bases in between. From germline, CDR1 is SGHRS and CDR2 YFSETQ. This CDR3 comprises 13 residues. This clonotype was recorded once. Every sample yielded at least 6.5 million isolated PBMCs. RNA extraction gave at least 5.5 micrograms of total RNA per sample. Alongside a J-beta primer mix, a sample-barcoded 5' primer served in a second PCR lasting about 7 to 12 cycles. TCRdb reanalysed the 5' RACE reads using MiXCR and keeps one entry per CDR3 protein. This repertoire shows about 900,000 distinct CDR3 sequences, roughly 48% found once; its top ten account for 13%.

The sequence derives from a man younger than 45 in good health. The V and J genes are TRBV5-1 and TRBJ2-5; possibly TRBD2 for D (6 bases). The sequencing input was blood. CDR3 sequence: CASSPWREETQYF. The DNA for the CDR3 is TGCGCCAGCAGCCCCTGGAGGGAAGAGACCCAGTACTTC.